This T cell receptor (beta chain) originates from a study of shared clonotypes between healthy human individuals. Note on this clone: The antigen remains undetermined.

Germline V gene lookup returns CDR1 SEHNR and CDR2 FQNEAQ (reference sequence). CDR3 size: 14 residues. The ends were cut back, 2 bases at V and 11 bases at J, with 16 bases in the middle. It was at deep level that the assay was run. Sequenced by immunoSEQ multiplex PCR; TCRdb stores in-frame clones only, minus some. Seen here are around 95,000 clones, less than 80% observed once, and the top ten hold 35% to 55%. General study points: Of the naive CD4 clonotypes, roughly 5% were shared across a handful of donors.

Material for sequencing was memory CD8+ T cells sorted from blood. Documented subset: CD45RO+ cells pooled with CCR7-negative TemRA cells. V and J are TRBV7-9 and TRBJ1-3; D is uncertain. The clonotype was recovered from a young man in good health. The DNA of the CDR3 is TGTGCCAGCAGCTTAATAACCGAGCGGACCGCCATATATTTT. Translation: CASSLITERTAIYF.